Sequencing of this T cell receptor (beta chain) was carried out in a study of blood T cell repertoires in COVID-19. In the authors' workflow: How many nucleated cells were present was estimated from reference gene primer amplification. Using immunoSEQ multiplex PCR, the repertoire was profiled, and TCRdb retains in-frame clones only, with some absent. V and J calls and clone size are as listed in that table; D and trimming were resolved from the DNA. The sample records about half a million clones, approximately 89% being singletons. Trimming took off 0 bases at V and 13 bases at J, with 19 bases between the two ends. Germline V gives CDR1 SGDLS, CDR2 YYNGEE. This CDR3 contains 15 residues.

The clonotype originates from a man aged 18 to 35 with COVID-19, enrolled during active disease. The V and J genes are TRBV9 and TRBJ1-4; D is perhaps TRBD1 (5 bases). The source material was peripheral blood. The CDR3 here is CASSVAPAGMEGLFF. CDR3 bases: TGTGCCAGCAGCGTAGCTCCCGCAGGGATGGAAGGACTGTTTTTT.